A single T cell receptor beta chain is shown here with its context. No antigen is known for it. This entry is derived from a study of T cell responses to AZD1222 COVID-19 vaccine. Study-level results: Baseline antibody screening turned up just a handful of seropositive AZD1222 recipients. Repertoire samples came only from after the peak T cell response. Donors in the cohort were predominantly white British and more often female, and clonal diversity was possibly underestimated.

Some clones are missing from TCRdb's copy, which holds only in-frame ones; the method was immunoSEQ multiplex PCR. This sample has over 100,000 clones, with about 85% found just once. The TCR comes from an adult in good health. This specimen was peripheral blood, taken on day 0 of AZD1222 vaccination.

This chain's CDR3 is CASRNQGQDNSPLHF. The CDR3 DNA follows: TGTGCCAGTAGGAATCAGGGACAGGATAATTCACCCCTCCACTTT. The chain joins TRBV19 to TRBJ1-6; 8 bases align to TRBD1. V was clipped by 6 bases and J by 5 bases; unmatched bases: 6. The CDR3 consists of 15 residues. Looked up from germline, CDR1 is LNHDA and CDR2 is SQIVND (reference sequence). The entire variable domain, with the rest obtained from reference TRBV19 and TRBJ1-6, is as follows: DGGITQSPKYLFRKEGQNVTLSCEQNLNHDAMYWYRQDPGQGLRLIYYSQIVNDFQKGDIAEGYSVSREKKESFPLTVTSAQKNPTAFYLCASRNQGQDNSPLHFGNGTRLTVT.